This T cell receptor beta chain is from a study of blood T cell repertoires in COVID-19. For the study at large: Samples came from the United States, Italy and Spain, spanning acute and convalescent COVID-19. The analysed material was cDNA or gDNA that came from T cells, B-cell-depleted T cells, or PBMCs.

Per the study methods: Estimation of nucleated cell counts was performed using reference gene primer amplification. TCRdb's copy holds only in-frame clones and misses some; the assay was immunoSEQ multiplex PCR. V and J calls plus clone size are reproduced from that table; the DNA served to infer D and trimming. The sample consists of approximately 220,000 clones, roughly 90% of them appearing once. With 8 bases removed from V and 7 bases from J, the gap between germline ends came to 17 bases. The germline V gene encodes CDR1 SNHLY and CDR2 FYNNEI. The CDR3 covers 13 residues. The chain joins TRBV2 to TRBJ1-2; D perhaps matches TRBD1 (5 bases). The sequence was collected from a woman in her twenties or thirties with acute COVID-19. The sequenced sample consisted of PBMCs or T cells enriched from blood (not recorded which). Written as DNA, the CDR3 is TGTGCCAGCCCGGGGGTCGAAGGCTCTGGCTACACCTTC. Translation: CASPGVEGSGYTF.